This T cell receptor (beta chain) was profiled in a study of T cell repertoires in cytomegalovirus infection. The wider study: Public TCR beta signatures marked donors with CMV infection and the matching HLA.

TCRdb re-called the reads with MiXCR, one entry per CDR3 protein. The table includes 150,000 to 200,000 distinct CDR3 sequences, 17% detected once. V gave up 4 bases and J gave up 8 bases, with 17 bases separating them. This CDR3 has 14 residues. From germline, CDR1 is MNHNS and CDR2 SASEGT. The chain recombines TRBV6-1 with TRBJ1-1, with no clear D. Material: CD8+ T cells from PBMCs. The receptor's source is a human donor in good health (CMV status not recorded). Some clones in this sample may be carry-over from other donors' samples. The CDR3: CASSGPPGAQEAFF. Here the CDR3 DNA reads TGTGCCAGCAGTGGGCCTCCGGGAGCCCAGGAAGCTTTCTTT.